The rows below give T cell receptor beta chains drawn from one sample of a study of control samples from healthy donors and cancer patients. Sequencing used immunoSEQ multiplex PCR; TCRdb keeps in-frame clones, though not all of them. The data show approximately 150,000 clones, approximately 94% seen once. Sequencing used blood. Source of these receptors: a man aged 40-49 years in good health. The CDR3 runs from the conserved cysteine through the conserved F or W. A D gene is named only where the DNA matches it firmly. Clone sizes are given selectively: once, few, many, or a class where the clone is expanded.

v_gene	abundance	j_gene	d_gene	CDR3aa	CDR3nt
TRBV4-1	.	TRBJ2-7	.	CASSRLKGFTNEQYF	TGCGCCAGCAGCCGCCTAAAGGGGTTTACTAACGAGCAGTACTTC
TRBV5-6	.	TRBJ2-5	TRBD1	CASSLLTGGRGETQYF	TGTGCCAGCAGCTTGCTGACAGGGGGCAGAGGAGAGACCCAGTACTTC
TRBV28	.	TRBJ2-2	.	CASSLSRGPNTGELFF	TGTGCCAGCAGTTTATCTAGGGGACCCAACACCGGGGAGCTGTTTTTT
TRBV7-2	few	TRBJ1-2	TRBD1	CASSDYRGKNYGYTF	TGTGCCAGCAGCGACTACAGGGGAAAAAACTATGGCTACACCTTC
TRBV5-1	.	TRBJ1-5	.	CASSLGDF	TGCGCCAGCAGCTTGGGGGATTTT
TRBV9	.	TRBJ1-2	.	CASSVGRPKDGYTF	TGTGCCAGCAGCGTAGGCAGGCCTAAGGATGGCTACACCTTC
TRBV6-5	.	TRBJ1-5	.	CASSYSWNQPQHF	TGTGCCAGCAGTTACTCTTGGAATCAGCCCCAGCATTTT
TRBV4-2	.	TRBJ1-2	.	CASSQEQVLGYYGYTF	TGTGCCAGCAGCCAAGAGCAGGTACTTGGGTACTATGGCTACACCTTC
TRBV19	.	TRBJ2-7	.	CASGASANYEQYF	TGTGCCAGTGGGGCTAGCGCGAACTACGAGCAGTACTTC
TRBV5-1	once	TRBJ2-3	.	CASSLEARRDTQYF	TGCGCCAGCAGCCTTGAGGCTCGGCGAGATACGCAGTATTTT
TRBV6-5	.	TRBJ1-4	.	CASSPEGGKLFF	TGTGCCAGCAGCCCCGAAGGGGGGAAACTGTTTTTT
TRBV2	.	TRBJ2-1	TRBD1	CASSEEQGYNEQFF	TGTGCCAGCAGTGAAGAACAGGGGTACAATGAGCAGTTCTTC
TRBV6-5	.	TRBJ1-2	.	CASSLPEYGYTF	TGTGCCAGCAGTTTACCGGAGTATGGCTACACCTTC
TRBV28	.	TRBJ2-7	.	CASSGGHKFYEQYF	TGTGCCAGCAGTGGGGGACATAAATTCTACGAGCAGTACTTC
TRBV7-8	.	TRBJ1-5	.	CASSPGTGNQPQHF	TGTGCCAGCAGCCCAGGGACGGGCAATCAGCCCCAGCATTTT
TRBV6-5	.	TRBJ1-3	.	CASTRTVSGNTIYF	TGTGCCAGTACTCGGACAGTCTCTGGAAACACCATATATTTT
TRBV11-3	once	TRBJ2-5	TRBD1	CASSSRDRGETQYF	TGTGCCAGCAGCTCCCGGGACAGGGGGGAGACCCAGTACTTC
TRBV24-1	.	TRBJ1-4	.	CATSSRGKSEKLFF	TGTGCCACCAGTTCGCGGGGGAAGAGTGAAAAACTGTTTTTT
TRBV7-8	.	TRBJ2-5	.	CASSKRTGPQKETQYF	TGTGCCAGCAGCAAGCGAACCGGGCCCCAGAAGGAGACCCAGTACTTC
TRBV5-5	.	TRBJ2-5	TRBD2	CASSLAGGYQETQYF	TGTGCCAGCAGCTTAGCGGGAGGTTACCAAGAGACCCAGTACTTC
TRBV28	.	TRBJ2-5	.	CASSRFGGYQETQYF	TGTGCCAGCAGCCGCTTTGGGGGTTACCAAGAGACCCAGTACTTC
TRBV5-1	.	TRBJ2-3	.	CASSLGGKGSTDTQYF	TGCGCCAGCAGCTTGGGCGGGAAGGGAAGCACAGATACGCAGTATTTT
TRBV28	once	TRBJ1-2	.	CASSSPRGGDYGYTF	TGTGCCAGCAGTTCGCCGAGGGGTGGGGACTATGGCTACACCTTC
TRBV28	.	TRBJ2-7	.	CASRSAAGGLVEQYF	TGTGCCAGCCGATCCGCGGCCGGGGGGCTTGTCGAGCAGTACTTC
TRBV6-5	.	TRBJ1-1	.	CASSYSDLGENTEAFF	TGTGCCAGCAGTTACTCCGATCTAGGCGAGAACACTGAAGCTTTCTTT
TRBV18	.	TRBJ2-2	.	CASSSEPGNTGELFF	TGTGCCAGCTCATCCGAACCAGGGAACACCGGGGAGCTGTTTTTT
TRBV6-2/TRBV6-3	.	TRBJ1-1	.	CASSLGSNTEAFF	TGTGCCAGCAGCCTCGGATCGAACACTGAAGCTTTCTTT
TRBV5-6	.	TRBJ1-1	TRBD1	CASSRQGWDTEAFF	TGTGCCAGCAGCCGACAGGGGTGGGACACTGAAGCTTTCTTT
TRBV10-2	.	TRBJ2-7	.	CASSGGGLAYEQYF	TGCGCCAGCAGTGGGGGGGGCTTAGCCTACGAGCAGTACTTC
TRBV25-1	.	TRBJ1-5	.	CASSQTRGGESNQPQHF	TGTGCCAGCAGTCAAACACGGGGGGGCGAGAGCAATCAGCCCCAGCATTTT
TRBV9	once	TRBJ2-2	.	CASSVEGANTGELFF	TGTGCCAGCAGCGTGGAGGGGGCTAACACCGGGGAGCTGTTTTTT
TRBV3-1/TRBV3-2	.	TRBJ1-3	TRBD1	CASSPTQGAGNTIYF	TGTGCCAGCAGCCCGACGCAGGGGGCGGGAAACACCATATATTTT
TRBV6-5	.	TRBJ1-2	.	CASTHPDGAIGYTF	TGTGCCAGCACCCACCCGGACGGGGCTATAGGCTACACCTTC
TRBV7-2	.	TRBJ2-7	TRBD2	CASSLGTSGGEQYF	TGTGCCAGCAGCTTGGGGACTAGCGGGGGCGAGCAGTACTTC
TRBV9	.	TRBJ2-3	.	CASSASLDTQYF	TGTGCCAGCAGCGCCTCCCTGGATACGCAGTATTTT
TRBV5-1	.	TRBJ2-7	.	CASSLDRSSYEQYF	TGCGCCAGCAGCTTGGACAGAAGCTCCTACGAGCAGTACTTC
TRBV29-1	.	TRBJ2-7	TRBD2	CSAGGGEGYEQYF	TGCAGCGCCGGGGGAGGGGAGGGTTACGAGCAGTACTTC
TRBV20-1	once	TRBJ2-5	.	CSASPPETQYF	TGCAGTGCCTCCCCCCCTGAGACCCAGTACTTC
TRBV7-9	.	TRBJ2-5	TRBD2	CASSPGLAGGPQETQYF	TGTGCCAGCAGCCCGGGACTAGCGGGGGGGCCCCAAGAGACCCAGTACTTC
TRBV7-2	.	TRBJ1-2	.	CASSLGQVHGYTF	TGTGCCAGCAGCTTAGGGCAGGTGCATGGCTACACCTTC
TRBV12-3/TRBV12-4	once	TRBJ2-7	.	CAISKGHEQYF	TGTGCCATTTCTAAGGGCCACGAGCAGTACTTC
TRBV4-3	.	TRBJ2-1	.	CASSQVLAPYNEQFF	TGCGCCAGCAGCCAAGTTCTAGCGCCCTACAATGAGCAGTTCTTC
TRBV24-1	.	TRBJ2-1	.	CATSDLGGGNEQFF	TGTGCCACCAGTGATTTAGGGGGTGGCAATGAGCAGTTCTTC
TRBV5-4	.	TRBJ2-3	.	CASSPGQSTDTQYF	TGTGCCAGCAGCCCCGGACAGAGCACAGATACGCAGTATTTT
TRBV4-1	.	TRBJ1-6	.	CASSQGGDNSPLHF	TGCGCCAGCAGCCAAGGGGGCGATAATTCACCCCTCCACTTT
TRBV5-1	.	TRBJ2-7	TRBD1	CASSATIGTGLKSSYEQYF	TGCGCCAGCAGCGCGACAATCGGGACAGGGTTAAAGAGCTCCTACGAGCAGTACTTC
TRBV6-5	.	TRBJ1-4	.	CASSPGTPNEKLFF	TGTGCCAGCAGCCCCGGGACACCTAATGAAAAACTGTTTTTT
TRBV14	.	TRBJ1-1	.	CASSSWGANTEAFF	TGTGCCAGCAGCTCGTGGGGGGCGAACACTGAAGCTTTCTTT
TRBV4-1	once	TRBJ2-4	.	CASSHPDSPKNIQYF	TGCGCCAGCAGCCACCCGGACAGTCCCAAAAACATTCAGTACTTC
TRBV19	.	TRBJ2-7	TRBD2	CASSGGLATYEQYF	TGTGCCAGTAGTGGAGGACTAGCGACCTACGAGCAGTACTTC
TRBV5-6	.	TRBJ2-5	TRBD2	CASSRGSGRGGETQYF	TGTGCCAGCAGCCGGGGCAGCGGGAGGGGTGGGGAGACCCAGTACTTC
TRBV27	.	TRBJ1-1	.	CASSFQQVTNTEAFF	TGTGCCAGCAGTTTCCAACAGGTAACGAACACTGAAGCTTTCTTT
TRBV7-9	.	TRBJ2-3	TRBD2	CASSLPLREGRVAQYF	TGTGCCAGCAGCTTACCGTTGCGGGAGGGCAGGGTGGCGCAGTATTTT
TRBV5-1	.	TRBJ2-3	TRBD2	CASSLGSGGATDTQYF	TGCGCCAGCAGCTTGGGTAGCGGGGGGGCCACAGATACGCAGTATTTT
TRBV27	.	TRBJ2-2	TRBD2	CASSSPGLAGRTGELFF	TGTGCCAGCAGTTCTCCGGGACTAGCGGGGCGGACCGGGGAGCTGTTTTTT
TRBV2	.	TRBJ2-5	.	CASQQETQYF	TGTGCCAGCCAACAAGAGACCCAGTACTTC
TRBV28	.	TRBJ2-7	TRBD2	CASSFGLAGSHSYEQYF	TGTGCCAGCAGTTTTGGACTAGCGGGATCGCACTCCTACGAGCAGTACTTC
TRBV6-5	once	TRBJ1-5	.	CASRGGSNQPQHF	TGTGCCAGCCGAGGCGGTAGCAATCAGCCCCAGCATTTT
TRBV7-2	.	TRBJ2-7	TRBD1	CASSSGAGGTYEQYF	TGTGCCAGCAGCTCCGGGGCAGGGGGCACCTACGAGCAGTACTTC
TRBV7-2	.	TRBJ2-3	TRBD1	CASSPLDRGATDTQYF	TGTGCCAGCAGCCCCCTAGACAGGGGAGCCACAGATACGCAGTATTTT